The sequence of this T cell receptor (beta chain) was determined in a study of blood T cells in healthy people across ages. A remark on this clonotype: Its antigen is not known.

Study conclusions and caveats: A roughly linear age-dependent decrease characterized TCR beta diversity per million T cells.

CDR3 length: 14 residues. V lost 1 base, J lost 2 bases, and 11 bases lay in between. Germline V gene data show CDR1 as DFQATT and CDR2 as SNEGSKA (reference sequence). Combining a sample-barcoded 5' primer with a J-beta primer mix, a second PCR ran for roughly 7 to 12 cycles. TCRdb processed the 5' RACE reads anew with MiXCR; each CDR3 protein has one entry. The repertoire holds some 1.1 million distinct CDR3 sequences, with less than 45% as singletons. The sequence was obtained from a man aged 18 to 29 in good health. Source material: blood. This chain joins TRBV20-1 and TRBJ1-2; TRBD1 might be the D (5 bases). In DNA, the CDR3 is TGCAGTGCTAGAGGTTTAGGGACCAACTATGGCTACACCTTC. Translating gives CSARGLGTNYGYTF.